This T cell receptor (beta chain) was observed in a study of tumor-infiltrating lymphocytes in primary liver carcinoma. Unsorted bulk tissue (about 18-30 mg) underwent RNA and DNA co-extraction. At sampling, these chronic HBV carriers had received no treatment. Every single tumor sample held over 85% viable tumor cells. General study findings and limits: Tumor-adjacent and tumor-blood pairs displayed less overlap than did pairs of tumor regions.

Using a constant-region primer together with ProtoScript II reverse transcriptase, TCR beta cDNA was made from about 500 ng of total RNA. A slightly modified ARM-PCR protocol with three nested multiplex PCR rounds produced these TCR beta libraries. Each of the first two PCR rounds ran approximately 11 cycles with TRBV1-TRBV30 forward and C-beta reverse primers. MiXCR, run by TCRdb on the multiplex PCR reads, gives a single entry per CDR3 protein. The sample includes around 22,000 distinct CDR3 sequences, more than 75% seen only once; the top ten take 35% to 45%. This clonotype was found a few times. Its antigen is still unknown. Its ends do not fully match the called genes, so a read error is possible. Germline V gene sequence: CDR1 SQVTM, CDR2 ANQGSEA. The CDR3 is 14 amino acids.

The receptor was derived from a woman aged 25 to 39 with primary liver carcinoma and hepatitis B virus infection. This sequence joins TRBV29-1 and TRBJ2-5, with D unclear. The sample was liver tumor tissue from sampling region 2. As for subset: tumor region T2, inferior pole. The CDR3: CSIGTTDFQETQCF. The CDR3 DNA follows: TGCAGCATTGGTACTACAGATTTCCAAGAGACCCAGTGCTTC.